The next 2 T cell receptor beta chains were all read from a single sample in a study of glioma-infiltrating T cells after dendritic cell vaccination (TCRdb year 2016). The meaning of the sample's time point label: after dendritic cell vaccination, including at tumor progression/relapse. Library generation was performed with the immunoSEQ multiplex PCR assay. TCRdb re-hosts the immuneACCESS table, in-frame sequences only. Its copies lack some clones; in the studies checked, an unresolved V gene accounts for under half of them, and the cause for the rest is not known. Counted in this sample were approximately 50,000 clones; over 75% of them appeared once. Of the sample, approximately 8.9% is held by the ten largest clones. Material: blood, obtained after dendritic cell vaccination. The receptors derive from a human donor with glioblastoma.

The chain has TRBV11-2 and TRBJ2-7; 12 bases match TRBD1. Germline values: CDR1 SGHAT, CDR2 FQNNGV. The length of the CDR3 is 15 residues. Germline trimming cut 0 bases from V and 6 bases from J; bases unmatched to any gene: 3. The CDR3, as DNA: TGTGCCAGCAGCTTAGATGGGACAGGGGGCGTCGAGCAGTACTTC. Encoded protein: CASSLDGTGGVEQYF.

This clone is a singleton in its sample. V gene TRBV6-5 combines with J gene TRBJ1-2; D remains ambiguous. The CDR3 runs 13 residues. Germline assignment: CDR1 MNHEY and CDR2 SVGAGI. The V end was cut by 0 bases, the J end by 4 bases, with 6 bases between. CDR3: CASSYSWSYGYTF. CDR3 coding DNA: TGTGCCAGCAGTTACTCGTGGAGCTATGGCTACACCTTC.